Following are 3 T cell receptor beta chains from one sample sequenced in a study of T cells in localized non-small cell lung cancer. Sequencing used immunoSEQ multiplex PCR; TCRdb keeps in-frame clones, though not all of them. The repertoire includes around 64,000 clones, 91% of them detected once, and 15% to 20% sits in the top ten. The sequences come from peripheral blood, collected before any cancer treatment. The receptors stem from a man aged 35-69 years with stage I lung adenocarcinoma.

CDR3 amino acids: CAWTRPGTGGDGYTF. CDR3 nucleotides: TGTGCCTGGACCCGTCCCGGGACAGGGGGCGATGGCTACACCTTC. The chain links TRBV30 to TRBJ1-2, with 12 bases lining up with TRBD1. This CDR3 is 15 amino acids long. CDR1 is GTSNPN, CDR2 SVGIG, per germline (reference sequence). V lost 4 bases and J lost 6; bases outside the gene matches: 9.

The gene calls are TRBV2 and TRBJ2-3; TRBD2 aligns across 11 bases. V dropped 7 bases and J dropped 0; count of bases not matched to a gene: 9. CDR1 SNHLY and CDR2 FYNNEI come from the germline V gene. The CDR3 runs to 17 residues. CDR3 in DNA: TGTGCCAGCAAGTGGGCTAGCGGGAGGAGGAGCACAGATACGCAGTATTTT. Translating gives CASKWASGRRSTDTQYF.

Here the CDR3 reads CASSREAGHTGELFF. The CDR3 DNA reads TGTGCCAGCAGTAGAGAAGCGGGACACACCGGGGAGCTGTTTTTT. The genes are TRBV2 and TRBJ2-2; 7 nucleotides match TRBD2. V was clipped by 5 bases and J by 3 bases; unmatched bases: 6. This CDR3 is 15 amino acids long. Germline-derived CDR1 and CDR2 are SNHLY and FYNNEI. Combining the CDR3 with reference TRBV2 and TRBJ2-2 gives the whole variable domain EPEVTQTPSHQVTQMGQEVILRCVPISNHLYFYWYRQILGQKVEFLVSFYNNEISEKSEIFDDQFSVERPDGSNFTLKIRSTKLEDSAMYFCASSREAGHTGELFFGEGSRLTVL.